These T cell receptor beta chains were read from a single sample in a study of T cell responses to AZD1222 COVID-19 vaccine. The data were produced by immunoSEQ multiplex PCR, yet TCRdb's version contains in-frame clones alone and is incomplete. The sample shows around 94,000 clones, 84% of them seen only once. The material was peripheral blood, obtained on day 0 of AZD1222 vaccination. The receptors come from an adult in good health. CDR3s include the opening cysteine and the closing phenylalanine or tryptophan. Each record gives: D gene, J gene, V gene, clone size, CDR3 DNA, CDR3 protein. A D gene is named only where the DNA matches it firmly. The size entry is marked missing in some rows and otherwise reads once, few, many or a size class.

D: NA; J: TRBJ2-7; V: TRBV7-9; size: few; DNA: TGTGCCAGCAGCTCGGTATACTACGAGCAGTACTTC; CDR3: CASSSVYYEQYF
D: NA; J: TRBJ1-1; V: TRBV10-2; size: NA; DNA: TGCGCCAGCAGGTTCCCGAACACTGAAGCTTTCTTT; CDR3: CASRFPNTEAFF
D: TRBD2; J: TRBJ2-7; V: TRBV28; size: NA; DNA: TGTGCCAGCAGAGGGACTAGCGGGAGGGCTTACGAGCAGTACTTC; CDR3: CASRGTSGRAYEQYF
D: NA; J: TRBJ1-1; V: TRBV9; size: NA; DNA: TGTGCCAGCAGCCCCTGGGGGGGGTCTAAGAACACTGAAGCTTTCTTT; CDR3: CASSPWGGSKNTEAFF
D: NA; J: TRBJ2-1; V: TRBV11-3; size: NA; DNA: TGTGCCAGCAGCGCTCGAGCGGGAGCAGGGGGAAATGAGCAGTTCTTC; CDR3: CASSARAGAGGNEQFF
D: NA; J: TRBJ2-5; V: TRBV28; size: NA; DNA: TGTGCCAGCAGTAATGAAAGAGAGACCCAGTACTTC; CDR3: CASSNERETQYF
D: NA; J: TRBJ1-2; V: TRBV7-8; size: NA; DNA: TGTGCCAGCAGCCCCTCCGCTCTAGACAGAGGAGGCTACACCTTC; CDR3: CASSPSALDRGGYTF
D: TRBD1; J: TRBJ1-6; V: TRBV28; size: NA; DNA: TGTGCCAGCAGTTCGCCGGGACAGGGGATTTCACCCCTCCACTTT; CDR3: CASSSPGQGISPLHF
D: NA; J: TRBJ2-3; V: TRBV11-3; size: NA; DNA: TGTGCCAGCAGCTTATTGTGGGATACGCAGTATTTT; CDR3: CASSLLWDTQYF
D: TRBD1; J: TRBJ1-5; V: TRBV2; size: NA; DNA: TGTGCCAGCGGTTCATCCGACAGGGGGCAGCCCCAGCATTTT; CDR3: CASGSSDRGQPQHF
D: NA; J: TRBJ2-1; V: TRBV18; size: NA; DNA: TGTGCCAGCTCACCACCCGCGACCAATGAGCAGTTCTTC; CDR3: CASSPPATNEQFF
D: TRBD2; J: TRBJ2-3; V: TRBV6-5; size: NA; DNA: TGTGTGGTTAGCGGGACTAGCACAGATACGCAGTATTTT; CDR3: CVVSGTSTDTQYF
D: TRBD1; J: TRBJ1-1; V: TRBV19; size: NA; DNA: TGTGCCAGTAGTATTACACAGGGGGAAGCTTTCTTT; CDR3: CASSITQGEAFF
D: NA; J: TRBJ1-2; V: TRBV2; size: NA; DNA: TGTGCCAGCAGTTACCCAGCGTGGGGGATCGATGGCTACACCTTC; CDR3: CASSYPAWGIDGYTF
D: NA; J: TRBJ2-7; V: TRBV18; size: NA; DNA: TGTGCCAGCACCAAAGGACAAACAAGCTCCTACGAGCAGTACTTC; CDR3: CASTKGQTSSYEQYF
D: TRBD1; J: TRBJ1-5; V: TRBV28; size: NA; DNA: TGTGCCAGCAGTCCGATCCGAGGGGGCGGCAATCAGCCCCAGCATTTT; CDR3: CASSPIRGGGNQPQHF
D: TRBD1; J: TRBJ2-7; V: TRBV6-5; size: NA; DNA: TGTGCCGCGTCCGGGACAGAAACCTACGAGCAGTACTTC; CDR3: CAASGTETYEQYF
D: NA; J: TRBJ1-2; V: TRBV6-6; size: NA; DNA: TGTGCCAGCTACCCGGACAGCCAGAGGGCTAACTATGGCTACACCTTC; CDR3: CASYPDSQRANYGYTF
D: NA; J: TRBJ2-1; V: TRBV18; size: once; DNA: TGTGCCAGCTCACCACTTAAGGACCGCTCCTACAATGAGCAGTTCTTC; CDR3: CASSPLKDRSYNEQFF
D: TRBD1; J: TRBJ1-3; V: TRBV19; size: NA; DNA: TGTGCCAGTAGTATCCTACAGGGGGCGAGTGGAAACACCATATATTTT; CDR3: CASSILQGASGNTIYF
D: NA; J: TRBJ2-3; V: TRBV6-2/TRBV6-3; size: medium-sized; DNA: TGTGCCAGCAGTTCGCCCACTAGTAGCACAGATACGCAGTATTTT; CDR3: CASSSPTSSTDTQYF
D: TRBD1; J: TRBJ1-6; V: TRBV4-3; size: NA; DNA: TGCGCCAGCAGCCAAGACAGGGGAGGGGGCACTGCCCATAATTCACCCCTCCACTTT; CDR3: CASSQDRGGGTAHNSPLHF
D: NA; J: TRBJ1-1; V: TRBV28; size: NA; DNA: TGTGCCAGCAGCCCTCCTACACAGGGTCGGCCTGAAGCTTTCTTT; CDR3: CASSPPTQGRPEAFF
D: NA; J: TRBJ1-1; V: TRBV27; size: NA; DNA: TGTGCCAGCAGAACTAGATCGTGGGGCAGGCCGGGGGACACTGAAGCTTTCTTT; CDR3: CASRTRSWGRPGDTEAFF
D: NA; J: TRBJ2-3; V: TRBV10-3; size: NA; DNA: TGTGCCATCAGACGACCCACAGATACGCAGTATTTT; CDR3: CAIRRPTDTQYF
D: NA; J: TRBJ1-2; V: TRBV7-2; size: NA; DNA: TGTGCCAGCAGCTTCGGGACACTCTATGGCTACACCTTC; CDR3: CASSFGTLYGYTF
D: NA; J: TRBJ1-1; V: TRBV11-2; size: NA; DNA: TGTGCCAGCAGCTTTGCTAGAAGTGTGAAAGCTTTCTTT; CDR3: CASSFARSVKAFF
D: NA; J: TRBJ2-1; V: TRBV10-3; size: NA; DNA: TGTGCCATCAGTGGGACGGAGAGCTCCTACAATGAGCAGTTCTTC; CDR3: CAISGTESSYNEQFF
D: TRBD1; J: TRBJ1-6; V: TRBV10-2; size: NA; DNA: TGCGCCAGCATGAGTACAGGGGTCACTAATTCACCCCTCCACTTT; CDR3: CASMSTGVTNSPLHF
D: TRBD1; J: TRBJ1-1; V: TRBV5-1; size: NA; DNA: TGCGCCAGCAGCTTACTACAGGGGTCGGACACTGAAGCTTTCTTT; CDR3: CASSLLQGSDTEAFF
D: TRBD1; J: TRBJ2-6; V: TRBV12-5; size: once; DNA: TGTGCTAGTGGTTTCACCACAGGGGTAGGGGCCAACGTCCTGACTTTC; CDR3: CASGFTTGVGANVLTF
D: NA; J: TRBJ2-1; V: TRBV11-3; size: NA; DNA: TGTGCCAGCAGCTCCAGCCCAGGGTTCGATGAGCAGTTCTTC; CDR3: CASSSSPGFDEQFF
D: NA; J: TRBJ1-3; V: TRBV10-1; size: once; DNA: TGCGCCAGCAGTGAGTCGGGAGGATCTGGAAACACCATATATTTT; CDR3: CASSESGGSGNTIYF